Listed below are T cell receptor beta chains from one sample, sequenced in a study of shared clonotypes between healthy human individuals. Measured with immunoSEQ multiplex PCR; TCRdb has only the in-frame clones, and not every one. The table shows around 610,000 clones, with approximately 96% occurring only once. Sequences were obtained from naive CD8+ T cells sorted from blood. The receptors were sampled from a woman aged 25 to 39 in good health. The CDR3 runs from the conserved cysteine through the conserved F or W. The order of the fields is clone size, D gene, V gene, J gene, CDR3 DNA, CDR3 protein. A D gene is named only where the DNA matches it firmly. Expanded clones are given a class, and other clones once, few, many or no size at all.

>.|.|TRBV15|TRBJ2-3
TGTGCCACCAGCAGAGGGGTGGTCCTGACGGCAGATACGCAGTATTTT
CATSRGVVLTADTQYF
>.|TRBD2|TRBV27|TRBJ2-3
TGTGCCAGCAGTCAAAAGACTAGCGGCACAGATACGCAGTATTTT
CASSQKTSGTDTQYF
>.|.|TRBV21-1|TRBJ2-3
TGTGCCAGCAGCAAAGTCTCCACTTTTGAGACAGATACGCAGTATTTT
CASSKVSTFETDTQYF
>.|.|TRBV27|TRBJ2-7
TGTGCCAGCAGTTTAGCGGGAATCTACGAGCAGTACTTC
CASSLAGIYEQYF
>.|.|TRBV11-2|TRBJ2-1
TGTGCCAGCAGCTTAGTGAGGAATGAGCAGTTCTTC
CASSLVRNEQFF
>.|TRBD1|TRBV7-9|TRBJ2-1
TGTGCCAGCAGCTTAGGGACAGGGTTTGAGCAGTTCTTC
CASSLGTGFEQFF
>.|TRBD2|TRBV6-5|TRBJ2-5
TGTGCCAGCAGTACACGGACTAGCGGGACCGAGACCCAGTACTTC
CASSTRTSGTETQYF
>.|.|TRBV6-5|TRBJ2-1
TGTGCCAGCAGTTACTCGACCGGGAGCTCCAATGAGCAGTTCTTC
CASSYSTGSSNEQFF
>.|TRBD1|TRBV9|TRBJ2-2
TGTGCCAGCAGCTCACACAGGGGAAGGGACACCGGGGAGCTGTTTTTT
CASSSHRGRDTGELFF
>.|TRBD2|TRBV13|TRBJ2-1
TGTGCCAGCAGCTTAAGTCTAGCGGTCTACAATGAGCAGTTCTTC
CASSLSLAVYNEQFF
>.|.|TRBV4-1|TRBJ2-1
TGCGCCAGCAGCCAAGATCTGGGGTACGGGTACAATGAGCAGTTCTTC
CASSQDLGYGYNEQFF
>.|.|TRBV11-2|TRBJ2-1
TGTGCCAGCAGCTTAGATGTTCTTTACAATGAGCAGTTCTTC
CASSLDVLYNEQFF
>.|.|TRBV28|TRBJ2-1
TGTGCCAGCAGTCCGTCAGGGGCCGTGGTAAATGAGCAGTTCTTC
CASSPSGAVVNEQFF
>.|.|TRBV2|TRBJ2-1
TGTGCCAGCAGTCCCGAGGCTAAGCTCAACAATGAGCAGTTCTTC
CASSPEAKLNNEQFF
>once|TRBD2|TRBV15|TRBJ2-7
TGTGCCACCAGCAGAGATCTAGGACTAGCGGGAGAAGGGTACGAGCAGTACTTC
CATSRDLGLAGEGYEQYF
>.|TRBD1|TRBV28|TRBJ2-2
TGTGCCAGCAGTTCGACAGGGGAATTCGGGGAGCTGTTTTTT
CASSSTGEFGELFF
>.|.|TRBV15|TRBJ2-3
TGTGCCACCAGTGGCGGGATCCGGACAGATACGCAGTATTTT
CATSGGIRTDTQYF
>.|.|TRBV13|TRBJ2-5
TGTGCCAGCACGTTGATGGGGGGAGAAGAGACCCAGTACTTC
CASTLMGGEETQYF
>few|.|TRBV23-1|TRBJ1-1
TGCGCCAGCAGCGGACGCATTACTGAAGCTTTCTTT
CASSGRITEAFF
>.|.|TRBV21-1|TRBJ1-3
TGTGCCAGCAGCCCGGAGGGATCCGGAAACACCATATATTTT
CASSPEGSGNTIYF
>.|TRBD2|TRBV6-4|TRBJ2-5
TGTGCCAGCATTCAAGAGCGGGAGTACCAAGAGACCCAGTACTTC
CASIQEREYQETQYF
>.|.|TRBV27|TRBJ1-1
TGTGCCAGCAGTTTGGTATGGGAGGCTGAAGCTTTCTTT
CASSLVWEAEAFF
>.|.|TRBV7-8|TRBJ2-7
TGTGCCAGCAGCCTAGGGACGGGGTCAACCTACGAGCAGTACTTC
CASSLGTGSTYEQYF
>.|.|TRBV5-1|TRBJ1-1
TGCGCCAGCAGCTTATGGACAGACATGAACACTGAAGCTTTCTTT
CASSLWTDMNTEAFF
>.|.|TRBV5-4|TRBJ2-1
TGTGCCAGCAGCCCGGGTCAAAACCCGAATGAGCAGTTCTTC
CASSPGQNPNEQFF
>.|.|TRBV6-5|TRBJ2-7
TGTGCCAGCAGAGCCCGCTCCTACGAGCAGTACTTC
CASRARSYEQYF
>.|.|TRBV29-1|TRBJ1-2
TGCAGCGTTGAGGCTAGGGCGTTCGTCTACACCTTC
CSVEARAFVYTF
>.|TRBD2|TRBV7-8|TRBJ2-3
TGTGCCAGCAGTACCGGGACTAGCGACCGAGATACGCAGTATTTT
CASSTGTSDRDTQYF
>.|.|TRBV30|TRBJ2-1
TGTGCCTGGAGGGCAGGGGATGAGCAGTTCTTC
CAWRAGDEQFF
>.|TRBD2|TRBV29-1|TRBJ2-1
TGCAGCGTTGAAGATCGGGACGCGGGAGGCTCCTACAATGAGCAGTTCTTC
CSVEDRDAGGSYNEQFF
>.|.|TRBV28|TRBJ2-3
TGTGCCAGCAGTTTATTAGGCTCAAAGGAGGCGCAGTATTTT
CASSLLGSKEAQYF
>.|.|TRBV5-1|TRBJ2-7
TGCGCCAGCAGGGACCCCGCGGCCTACATTTCCTACGAGCAGTACTTC
CASRDPAAYISYEQYF
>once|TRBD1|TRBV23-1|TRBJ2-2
TGCGCCAGCAGTCAATCTCGGGACAGGGGCACCACCGGGGAGCTGTTTTTT
CASSQSRDRGTTGELFF